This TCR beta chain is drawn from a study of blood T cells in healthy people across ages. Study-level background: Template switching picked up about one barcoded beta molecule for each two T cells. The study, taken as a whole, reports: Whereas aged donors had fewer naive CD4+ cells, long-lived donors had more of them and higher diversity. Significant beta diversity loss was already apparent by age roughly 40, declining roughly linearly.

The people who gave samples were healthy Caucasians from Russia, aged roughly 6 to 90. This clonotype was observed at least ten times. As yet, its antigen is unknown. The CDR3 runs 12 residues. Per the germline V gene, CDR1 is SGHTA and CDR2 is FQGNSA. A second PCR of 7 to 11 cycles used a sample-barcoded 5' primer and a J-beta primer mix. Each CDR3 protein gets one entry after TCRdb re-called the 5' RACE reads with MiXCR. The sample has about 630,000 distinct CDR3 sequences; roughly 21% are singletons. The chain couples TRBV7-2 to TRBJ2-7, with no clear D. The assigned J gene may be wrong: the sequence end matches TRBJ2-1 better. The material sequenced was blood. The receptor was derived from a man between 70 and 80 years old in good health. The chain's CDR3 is CASTQPYNEQFF. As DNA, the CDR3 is TGTGCCAGTACGCAGCCGTACAATGAGCAGTTCTTC.